A selection of T cell receptor beta chains follows, all from one sample in a study of T cells in Graves' hyperthyroidism and ophthalmopathy. TCRdb re-derived calls from the multiplex PCR reads in MiXCR, one entry per CDR3 protein. The sample gives 700,000 to 950,000 distinct CDR3 sequences, roughly a third of which show up once; less than 35% is in the top ten. The source material was blood. All receptors come from a woman between 40 and 50 years old with Graves' hyperthyroidism. The CDR3 runs from the conserved cysteine through the conserved F or W. D genes are given only for firm matches. Size is stated for part of the rows, as once, few or many counts, or as a class when the clone is expanded.

size: once; D: TRBD2; V: TRBV11-3; J: TRBJ2-2; CDR3: CASSLPGGLTNTGELFF; DNA: TGTGCCAGCAGTTTACCGGGAGGGCTAACGAACACCGGGGAGCTGTTTTTT
size: NA; D: NA; V: TRBV12-3/TRBV12-4; J: TRBJ1-1; CDR3: CASSGGPLGTEAFF; DNA: TGTGCCAGCAGCGGGGGGCCTTTGGGCACTGAAGCTTTCTTT
size: few; D: TRBD1; V: TRBV7-9; J: TRBJ2-7; CDR3: CASSSRTGLSYEQYF; DNA: TGTGCCAGCAGCTCGCGGACAGGGCTTTCCTACGAGCAGTACTTC
size: NA; D: NA; V: TRBV10-3; J: TRBJ2-2; CDR3: CAISGGDANTGELFF; DNA: TGTGCCATCAGTGGGGGGGACGCGAACACCGGGGAGCTGTTTTTT
size: NA; D: NA; V: TRBV18; J: TRBJ1-1; CDR3: CASSPHPGMNTEAFF; DNA: TGTGCCAGCTCACCACATCCCGGCATGAACACTGAAGCTTTCTTT
size: NA; D: NA; V: TRBV15; J: TRBJ2-2; CDR3: CATSSQLWGGELFF; DNA: TGTGCCACCAGCAGCCAACTATGGGGCGGGGAGCTGTTTTTT
size: NA; D: NA; V: TRBV6-4; J: TRBJ1-3; CDR3: CASRNVGSGNTIYF; DNA: TGTGCCAGCAGAAACGTAGGCTCTGGAAACACCATATATTTT
size: NA; D: NA; V: TRBV11-2; J: TRBJ2-7; CDR3: CASSLLAERFYEQCF; DNA: TGCGCCAGCAGCCTTCTTGCGGAACGATTCTACGAGCAGTGCTTC
size: many; D: NA; V: TRBV2; J: TRBJ1-2; CDR3: CASRPKAETNYGYTF; DNA: TGTGCCAGCAGACCGAAGGCGGAAACTAACTATGGCTACACCTTC
size: many; D: NA; V: TRBV24-1; J: TRBJ1-1; CDR3: CATSEGGRSRNTEAFF; DNA: TGTGCCACCAGTGAGGGGGGGCGGTCGAGGAACACTGAAGCTTTCTTT
size: many; D: TRBD2; V: TRBV7-2; J: TRBJ2-5; CDR3: CASSLLAGGETQYF; DNA: TGTGCCAGCAGCCTGTTAGCGGGGGGGGAGACCCAGTACTTC
size: few; D: NA; V: TRBV19; J: TRBJ1-5; CDR3: CASSIKGVRNQPQHF; DNA: TGTGCCAGTAGTATAAAAGGGGTCAGGAATCAGCCCCAGCATTTT
size: NA; D: NA; V: TRBV24-1; J: TRBJ1-1; CDR3: CAASDLTDEAFF; DNA: TGTGCCGCCAGTGATTTGACAGATGAAGCTTTCTTT
size: many; D: TRBD1; V: TRBV19; J: TRBJ1-5; CDR3: CASSRATGGNQPQHF; DNA: TGTGCCAGTAGTCGGGCTACAGGGGGCAATCAGCCCCAGCATTTT
size: many; D: TRBD2; V: TRBV24-1; J: TRBJ2-5; CDR3: CATSGAGEGRETQYF; DNA: TGTGCCACCAGTGGGGCGGGAGAGGGGAGAGAGACCCAGTACTTC